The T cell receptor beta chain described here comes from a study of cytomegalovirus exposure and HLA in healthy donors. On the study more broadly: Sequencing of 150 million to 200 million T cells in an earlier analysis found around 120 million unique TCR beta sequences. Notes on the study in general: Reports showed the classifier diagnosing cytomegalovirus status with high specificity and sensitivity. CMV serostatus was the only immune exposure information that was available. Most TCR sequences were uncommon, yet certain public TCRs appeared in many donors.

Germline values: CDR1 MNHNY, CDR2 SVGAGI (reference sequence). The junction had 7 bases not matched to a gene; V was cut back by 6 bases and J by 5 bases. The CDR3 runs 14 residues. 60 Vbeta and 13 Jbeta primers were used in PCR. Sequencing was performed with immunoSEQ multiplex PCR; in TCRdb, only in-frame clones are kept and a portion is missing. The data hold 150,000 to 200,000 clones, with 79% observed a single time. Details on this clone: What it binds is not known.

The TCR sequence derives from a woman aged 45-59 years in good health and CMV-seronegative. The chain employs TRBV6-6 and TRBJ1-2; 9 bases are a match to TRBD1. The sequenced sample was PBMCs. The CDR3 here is CASRPTTGGYGYTF. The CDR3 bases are TGTGCCAGCAGGCCTACGACAGGGGGTTATGGCTACACCTTC.